Presented here are 27 T cell receptor beta chains from one specimen sequenced in a study of T cells in localized non-small cell lung cancer. The method was immunoSEQ multiplex PCR; TCRdb's version includes in-frame clones alone and lacks a portion of them. Of about 33,000 clones listed, approximately 84% are singletons. The specimen was peripheral blood, collected before any cancer treatment. These receptors were collected from a male donor at least 60 years old with stage III lung adenocarcinoma.

This clone was found a few times. The CDR3 spells CASSLDAQETQYF. The DNA of the CDR3 is TGTGCCAGCAGCTTGGACGCCCAAGAGACCCAGTACTTC. The V call is TRBV5-6, the J call TRBJ2-5; unclear D gene. Germline V CDR1 and CDR2: SGHDT, YYEEEE. Trimming left V 0 bases short and J 1 base short, with 4 bases between. The CDR3 runs to 13 residues. The full variable domain, completed using reference TRBV5-6 and TRBJ2-5, is DAGVTQSPTHLIKTRGQQVTLRCSPKSGHDTVSWYQQALGQGPQFIFQYYEEEERQRGNFPDRFSGHQFPNYSSELNVNALLLGDSALYLCASSLDAQETQYFGPGTRLLVL.

V and J are TRBV18 and TRBJ1-1; perhaps TRBD1 as D (5 bases). This CDR3 comprises 14 residues. The V end lost 3 bases, the J end lost 5 bases, and 13 bases lay between the germline ends. Germline assignment: CDR1 KGHSH and CDR2 LQKENI. CDR3 DNA sequence: TGTGCCAGCTCACCGGATCGGGGGTGGACTGAAGCTTTCTTT. Translating gives CASSPDRGWTEAFF.

This rearrangement joins TRBV15 to TRBJ2-5; TRBD2 matches 13 bases. This CDR3 is 16 amino acids long. With V trimmed by 4 bases and J by 5 bases, 7 bases remained unmatched. The germline CDR1 and CDR2 sequences are LNHNV and YYDKDF (reference sequence). The CDR3 DNA is TGTGCCACCAGCAAAGAACTAGCGGGGGGGCTTGAGACCCAGTACTTC. Translation: CATSKELAGGLETQYF.

This chain's CDR3 is CASSLRADTQYF. The DNA for the CDR3 is TGTGCCAGCAGCTTACGGGCAGATACGCAGTATTTT. The chain has TRBV7-9 and TRBJ2-3; D ambiguous. There are 12 residues in the CDR3. Germline V gene sequence: CDR1 SEHNR, CDR2 FQNEAQ (reference sequence). The V end was cut by 2 bases, the J end by 4 bases, with 4 bases between.

This clone was seen only once. The genes are TRBV27 and TRBJ2-7, with D unclear. Germline CDR1 MNHEY, CDR2 SMNVEV (reference sequence). The CDR3 sequence is 14 residues long. V dropped 6 bases and J dropped 2 bases, with 14 bases sitting between them. CDR3 sequence (DNA): TGTGCCAGCAGCATCAGTGGATTTGCCTACGAGCAGTACTTC. Translating it yields CASSISGFAYEQYF.

The chain carries TRBV10-2 and TRBJ2-7; weak D call: TRBD2 (6 bases). In germline, CDR1 is WSHSY, CDR2 SAAADI. The CDR3 loop spans 14 amino acids. Trimming removed 3 bases at V and 7 bases at J, with 16 bases between. CDR3 in DNA: TGCGCCAGCAGTGACGGGAGCAACGGGTTTGAGCAGTACTTC. This codes for CASSDGSNGFEQYF.

V usage is TRBV11-3 and J usage is TRBJ2-5; the match to TRBD1 covers 7 bases. Trimming took 4 bases from V and 5 from J; bases not matched to a gene: 10. The CDR3 sequence is 15 residues long. The germline V gene has CDR1 SGHNT and CDR2 YENEEA. CDR3 sequence: CASSYTTGSQETQYF. The CDR3 nucleotides are TGTGCCAGCAGCTATACGACAGGGTCTCAGGAGACCCAGTACTTC. Supplemented by reference TRBV11-3 and TRBJ2-5, the full variable domain reads EAGVVQSPRYKIIEKKQPVAFWCNPISGHNTLYWYLQNLGQGPELLIRYENEEAVDDSQLPKDRFSAERLKGVDSTLKIQPAELGDSAVYLCASSYTTGSQETQYFGPGTRLLVL.

V usage is TRBV7-9 and J usage is TRBJ2-7, with TRBD1 identical over 7 bases. Per the germline V gene, CDR1 is SEHNR and CDR2 is FQNEAQ (reference sequence). V lost 2 bases to trimming and J lost 3 bases; unmatched junction nucleotides: 7. CDR3 size: 15 residues. CDR3 nucleotides: TGTGCCAGCAGCTTAAGTTTAGGGGGCGTCTACGAGCAGTACTTC. Residues: CASSLSLGGVYEQYF.

This sequence joins TRBV27 and TRBJ2-1; 11 bases align to TRBD2. Germline V gene sequence: CDR1 MNHEY, CDR2 SMNVEV (reference sequence). The trim removed 5 bases at V and 5 bases at J, leaving 5 bases unmatched. The CDR3 extends over 15 amino acids. The CDR3 bases are TGTGCCAGCAGTCCCCGACTAGCGGGAAACAATGAGCAGTTCTTC. This sequence encodes CASSPRLAGNNEQFF.

The chain uses TRBV6-6 and TRBJ1-5, with D possibly being TRBD1 (6 bases). The CDR3 is 14 residues long. Trimming shortened V by 6 bases and J by 7 bases, and 16 bases separated the two germline ends. CDR1 and CDR2 (germline): MNHNY, SVGAGI (reference sequence). This CDR3 is CASREQGVRQPQHF. In nucleotides, the CDR3 is TGTGCCAGCAGAGAACAGGGTGTACGACAGCCCCAGCATTTT.

As regards this clone: This sample includes further DNA sequences coding for the same CDR3. This sequence joins TRBV28 and TRBJ2-7, with a tentative D call TRBD1 (5 bases). This CDR3 is 12 amino acids long. V was cut by 9 bases and J by 6 bases, with 15 bases left in between. In germline, CDR1 is MDHEN, CDR2 SYDVKM. In DNA form, the CDR3 reads TGTGCCAGTAGCCCGCAGGGTCCCGAGCAGTACTTC. It is translated as CASSPQGPEQYF.

The chain is built from TRBV5-5 and TRBJ1-6, with 10 nucleotides matching TRBD1. J lost 8 bases, V lost 4 bases, and 3 bases had no gene match. This CDR3 contains 14 residues. CDR1 is SGHKS, CDR2 YYEKEE, per germline (reference sequence). The CDR3 DNA reads TGTGCCAGCAGCGCCGGGACAGGGGATTCACCCCTCCACTTT. It yields the protein CASSAGTGDSPLHF.

The rearrangement joins TRBV28 to TRBJ2-3, with no clear D. The V end was cut by 1 base, the J end by 8 bases, with 4 bases between. Per germline, CDR1 MDHEN and CDR2 SYDVKM. The length of the CDR3 is 11 residues. For the CDR3, the DNA is TGTGCCAGCAGTTTATTGGGTACGCAGTATTTT. Protein product: CASSLLGTQYF.

The chain carries TRBV5-3 and TRBJ2-6; D gene uncertain. TRBV5-3 is sorted into the ORF group, with uncertain function. The CDR3 runs to 14 residues. Trimming took 1 base from V and 1 from J, leaving 3 bases between them. CDR3 sequence reads: CARSLKSGANVLTF. DNA for the CDR3: TGTGCCAGAAGCTTGAAGTCTGGGGCCAACGTCCTGACTTTC.

This rearrangement joins TRBV14 to TRBJ2-3, with D tentatively TRBD1 (6 bases). This CDR3 is 16 amino acids long. V dropped 0 bases and J dropped 0 bases, with 10 bases sitting between them. The V gene's germline CDR1 is SGHDN and CDR2 FVKESK. The CDR3 loop is CASSQDGTPSTDTQYF. DNA of the CDR3: TGTGCCAGCAGCCAAGACGGGACACCTAGCACAGATACGCAGTATTTT.

In its sample, this clone was seen a few times. The rearrangement links TRBV5-1 to TRBJ1-1, with D possibly being TRBD1 (5 bases). Trimming removed 5 bases from V and 0 bases from J, with 17 bases in between. Germline V gives CDR1 SGHRS, CDR2 YFSETQ. The CDR3 totals 16 residues. The CDR3 sequence: CASSIEPGGLNTEAFF. CDR3 DNA: TGCGCCAGCAGTATTGAACCGGGGGGACTGAACACTGAAGCTTTCTTT.

The rearrangement joins TRBV7-9 to TRBJ2-7, with 7 bases aligning to TRBD1. The length of the CDR3 is 14 residues. The junction had 4 bases not matched to a gene; V was cut back by 2 bases and J by 3 bases. Germline values: CDR1 SEHNR, CDR2 FQNEAQ (reference sequence). CDR3 sequence: CASSLLAGGYEQYF. CDR3 DNA sequence: TGTGCCAGCAGCTTATTGGCAGGGGGCTACGAGCAGTACTTC. Full variable domain (remainder filled in from reference TRBV7-9 and TRBJ2-7): DTGVSQNPRHKITKRGQNVTFRCDPISEHNRLYWYRQTLGQGPEFLTYFQNEAQLEKSRLLSDRFSAERPKGSFSTLEIQRTEQGDSAMYLCASSLLAGGYEQYFGPGTRLTVT.

The CDR3 DNA is TGTGCCAGCAGCGTTGGCGGGTCTTCCTACGAGCAGTACTTC. This codes for CASSVGGSSYEQYF. The rearrangement links TRBV9 to TRBJ2-7; the D gene is possibly TRBD2 (5 bases). The germline V and J ends were trimmed by 2 bases and 1 base, with 10 bases remaining between them. The CDR3 is 14 residues long. Germline V gene lookup returns CDR1 SGDLS and CDR2 YYNGEE.

The rearrangement joins TRBV7-2 to TRBJ1-2, with TRBD1 identical over 10 bases. Germline lookup yields CDR1 SGHTA and CDR2 FQGNSA. Germline trimming cut 5 bases from V and 3 bases from J; bases unmatched to any gene: 3. This CDR3 has 14 residues. The chain's CDR3 is CASSVDRGHYGYTF. The CDR3 DNA follows: TGTGCCAGCAGCGTAGACAGGGGGCACTATGGCTACACCTTC.

This clone was observed a handful of times. The rearrangement joins TRBV11-2 to TRBJ2-2; D uncertain. Germline assignment: CDR1 SGHAT and CDR2 FQNNGV. This CDR3 region has 13 residues. Deletions cut 0 bases from V and 7 bases from J, with 6 bases between. In DNA form, the CDR3 reads TGTGCCAGCAGCTTAGACAGGAACGGGGAGCTGTTTTTT. Amino acids: CASSLDRNGELFF.

This sequence joins TRBV15 and TRBJ2-7; 10 bases fit TRBD2. Germline V gene data show CDR1 as LNHNV and CDR2 as YYDKDF (reference sequence). V was pared by 1 base and J by 4 bases, with 13 bases of the junction left unmatched. This CDR3 region has 18 residues. CDR3 nucleotide sequence: TGTGCCACCAGCAGAGGAACAAGCGGGAGGGATCGGGGATACGAGCAGTACTTC. It encodes CATSRGTSGRDRGYEQYF.

Written as DNA, the CDR3 is TGTGCCAGCTCACCACAGGTTAACAGGGGGTTGTACGAGCAGTACTTC. Amino acid sequence: CASSPQVNRGLYEQYF. The chain carries TRBV18 and TRBJ2-7; 8 bases are shared with TRBD1. The CDR3 is made up of 16 amino acids. From germline, CDR1 is KGHSH and CDR2 LQKENI. The junction had 9 bases not matched to a gene; V was cut back by 1 base and J by 4 bases.

V and J are TRBV7-9 and TRBJ2-4, with TRBD2 matching 13 bases. This CDR3 spans 19 amino acids. V shed 1 base, J shed 1 base, and the junction held 7 bases outside the gene matches. The germline gives CDR1 SEHNR, CDR2 FQNEAQ (reference sequence). The DNA for the CDR3 is TGTGCCAGCAGCTTAGGGACTAGCGGGAGCATAATGGCCAAAAACATTCAGTACTTC. Translated: CASSLGTSGSIMAKNIQYF.

This clone is medium-sized. This sequence joins TRBV11-2 and TRBJ2-4; D possibly corresponds to TRBD2 (6 bases). Germline loops: CDR1 SGHAT, CDR2 FQNNGV. The ends were cut back, 4 bases at V and 9 bases at J, with 13 bases in the middle. This CDR3 spans 13 amino acids. The CDR3 spells CASSSVAGSIQYF. In DNA, the CDR3 is TGTGCCAGCAGCTCGGTGGCGGGGAGCATTCAGTACTTC.

This rearrangement joins TRBV10-1 to TRBJ2-7; D remains ambiguous. The CDR3 is 13 residues long. V lost 5 bases to trimming and J lost 0 bases, with 8 bases between them. Germline V gene data show CDR1 as WNHNN and CDR2 as SYGVQD (reference sequence). The CDR3 reads CASSPTTSYEQYF. CDR3 coding DNA: TGCGCCAGCAGTCCCACTACCTCCTACGAGCAGTACTTC.

The gene calls are TRBV5-1 and TRBJ1-3, with TRBD1 matching 8 bases. Trimming took 3 bases from V and 2 from J; bases not matched to a gene: 1. The CDR3 totals 14 residues. CDR1 is SGHRS, CDR2 YFSETQ, per germline. CDR3 in amino acids: CASSWTGPGNTIYF. Here the CDR3 DNA reads TGCGCCAGCAGCTGGACAGGGCCTGGAAACACCATATATTTT.

V is TRBV11-2 and J is TRBJ1-5, with D uncertain. Trimming pared 0 bases from V and 3 bases from J, leaving 3 bases between. The CDR3 spans 13 residues. Germline V gives CDR1 SGHAT, CDR2 FQNNGV. For the CDR3, the DNA is TGTGCCAGCAGCTTAGAGCACAATCAGCCCCAGCATTTT. This translates into CASSLEHNQPQHF. Drawing the rest from reference TRBV11-2 and TRBJ1-5, the complete variable domain is EAGVAQSPRYKIIEKRQSVAFWCNPISGHATLYWYQQILGQGPKLLIQFQNNGVVDDSQLPKDRFSAERLKGVDSTLKIQPAKLEDSAVYLCASSLEHNQPQHFGDGTRLSIL.